Following are 31 T cell receptor beta chains from one sample sequenced in a study of T cell repertoires in cytomegalovirus infection. TCRdb passed the reads through MiXCR, listing each CDR3 protein once. The table includes tens of thousands of distinct CDR3 sequences, approximately 3.6% detected once. Sequenced input: PBMCs. These receptor sequences come from a human donor in good health (CMV status not recorded). Some clones in this sample may be carry-over from other donors' samples.

This clonotype was picked up many times. V gene TRBV7-6 combines with J gene TRBJ2-3, with 8 bases identical to TRBD2. After removal of 7 bases from V and 2 bases from J, the junction contained 11 bases not matched to a gene. The CDR3 spans 16 residues. Germline-derived CDR1 and CDR2 are SGHVS and FNYEAQ. This CDR3 is CASTPLAGGPTDTQYF. In DNA, the CDR3 is TGTGCCAGCACCCCCCTTGCGGGGGGTCCCACAGATACGCAGTATTTT.

This clonotype was recorded many times. The chain links TRBV11-2 to TRBJ2-3; maybe TRBD2 (5 bases). The CDR3 has 15 residues. The germline V gene has CDR1 SGHAT and CDR2 FQNNGV. V was pared by 5 bases and J by 0 bases, with 12 bases between. The CDR3 loop reads CASSEGAFSTDTQYF. For the CDR3, the DNA is TGTGCCAGCAGCGAGGGCGCGTTTAGCACAGATACGCAGTATTTT.

As DNA, the CDR3 is TGCAGTGCTAGAGATCTTCCGGGACTAGCGGGGGGGGGTGAGCAGTTCTTC. It encodes CSARDLPGLAGGGEQFF. The chain recombines TRBV20-1 with TRBJ2-1; TRBD2 matches 16 bases. CDR3 size: 17 residues. Germline V lookup: CDR1 DFQATT, CDR2 SNEGSKA (reference sequence). V gave up 0 bases and J gave up 9 bases; unmatched junction bases: 8.

This clonotype was seen many times. The V call is TRBV7-2, the J call TRBJ1-1, with 7 nucleotides matching TRBD1. CDR1 is SGHTA, CDR2 FQGNSA, per germline. J was trimmed by 4 bases and V by 2 bases; bases with no gene match: 4. The CDR3 spans 14 residues. The CDR3 spells CASSLSPGGTEAFF. In nucleotides, the CDR3 is TGTGCCAGCAGCTTAAGCCCAGGGGGCACTGAAGCTTTCTTT.

This clonotype was seen many times. The rearrangement links TRBV28 to TRBJ2-6; 9 bases agree with TRBD1. This CDR3 contains 18 residues. V shed 4 bases and J 2 bases; nucleotides not matched to a gene: 9. Germline-derived CDR1 and CDR2 are MDHEN and SYDVKM. DNA for the CDR3: TGTGCCAGCAGTTCCCGACAGGGGGGGGCAGCTGGGGCCAACGTCCTGACTTTC. Protein sequence: CASSSRQGGAAGANVLTF.

In this sample, this clonotype turned up many times. The V and J genes are TRBV7-2 and TRBJ2-1; the D call may be TRBD1 or TRBD2 (5 bases each). V was pared by 4 bases and J by 12 bases, with 16 bases between. Germline V lookup: CDR1 SGHTA, CDR2 FQGNSA. The CDR3 spans 13 residues. The CDR3 region has the DNA TGTGCCAGCAGCTCGTCCGGGATTAGGGGGCAGTTCTTC. Translating gives CASSSSGIRGQFF. Looking up the rest from reference TRBV7-2 and TRBJ2-1 gives the full variable domain: GAGVSQSPSNKVTEKGKDVELRCDPISGHTALYWYRQSLGQGLEFLIYFQGNSAPDKSGLPSDRFSAERTGGSVSTLTIQRTQQEDSAVYLCASSSSGIRGQFFGPGTRLTVL.

There are many counts of this clonotype. The chain is built from TRBV10-2 and TRBJ2-5, with D unclear. The CDR3 covers 14 residues. Germline lookup yields CDR1 WSHSY and CDR2 SAAADI. Between the trimmed V and J ends, which lost 2 bases and 2 bases, there was a span of 9 bases. CDR3 amino acids: CASSEGDVQETQYF. In DNA, the CDR3 is TGCGCCAGCAGTGAGGGTGATGTTCAAGAGACCCAGTACTTC.

This clonotype was observed at least ten times. V and J are TRBV7-2 and TRBJ2-7, with D unresolved. Per germline, CDR1 SGHTA and CDR2 FQGNSA. Deletions cut 1 base from V and 3 bases from J, with 7 bases between. CDR3 length equals 13 residues. CDR3 sequence (DNA): TGTGCCAGCAGCTTAGACCGGTACTACGAGCAGTACTTC. Protein product: CASSLDRYYEQYF. The entire variable domain, with the rest obtained from reference TRBV7-2 and TRBJ2-7, is as follows: GAGVSQSPSNKVTEKGKDVELRCDPISGHTALYWYRQSLGQGLEFLIYFQGNSAPDKSGLPSDRFSAERTGGSVSTLTIQRTQQEDSAVYLCASSLDRYYEQYFGPGTRLTVT.

This clonotype was seen at least ten times. The chain uses TRBV7-2 and TRBJ2-2; D call uncertain. Germline V gene data show CDR1 as SGHTA and CDR2 as FQGNSA. The V and J ends lost 4 bases and 4 bases respectively, with 13 bases between them. The CDR3 extends over 15 amino acids. The CDR3 region is CASSSRALGTGELFF. In nucleotides, the CDR3 is TGTGCCAGCAGCTCTAGGGCCCTCGGCACCGGGGAGCTGTTTTTT.

This clonotype came up many times. J is TRBJ2-1 and V is TRBV7-2; D might be TRBD1 (6 bases). Trimming removed 9 bases from V and 0 bases from J, with 12 bases in between. The CDR3 runs to 14 residues. In germline, CDR1 is SGHTA, CDR2 FQGNSA. Here the CDR3 DNA reads TGTGCCAGTAACCGGGACACCTCCTACAATGAGCAGTTCTTC. Amino acids: CASNRDTSYNEQFF.

This clonotype came up many times. V is TRBV6-2 or TRBV6-3 and J is TRBJ1-1; D call uncertain. The CDR3 covers 13 residues. Germline CDR1 and CDR2: MNHEY and SVGEGT. The V gene lost 4 bases and the J gene lost 1 base, with 7 bases spanning the gap. CDR3 protein: CASSWQPNTEAFF. The CDR3 DNA is TGTGCCAGCAGTTGGCAGCCGAACACTGAAGCTTTCTTT.

As for this clonotype: It may be a read error: a sequence one base away is much more abundant. The chain is built from TRBV28 and TRBJ2-7; possible D gene TRBD2, 5 bases. Germline loops: CDR1 MDHEN, CDR2 SYDVKM. The V end was cut by 2 bases, the J end by 5 bases, with 16 bases between. The CDR3 has 15 amino acids. The CDR3 is CASSLILDFTDEQYF. The CDR3 DNA is TGTGCCAGCAGTTTAATTCTGGACTTCACCGACGAGCAGTACTTC.

At least ten counts were recorded for this clonotype. V is TRBV29-1 and J is TRBJ2-1, with D unclear. The germline gives CDR1 SQVTM, CDR2 ANQGSEA. V shed 0 bases and J shed 15 bases, with 12 bases lying between them. The CDR3 spans 11 residues. The CDR3 nucleotides are TGCAGCGTTGAAGATCCCCCCAGGATGTTCTTC. Translation gives CSVEDPPRMFF.

This clonotype was seen ten or more times. The chain combines TRBV4-2 with TRBJ2-1; 9 bases are shared with TRBD2. This CDR3 is 17 amino acids long. Germline-derived CDR1 and CDR2 are LGHNA and YNFKEQ. With 4 bases clipped from V and 3 bases from J, the junction kept 10 bases outside the gene matches. CDR3: CASSPKSLAGVYNEQFF. The CDR3 DNA sequence: TGTGCCAGCAGCCCGAAATCCTTAGCGGGAGTCTACAATGAGCAGTTCTTC.

Many counts were recorded for this clonotype. The rearrangement uses TRBV24-1 and TRBJ2-3; D is perhaps TRBD2 (6 bases). The CDR3 runs 16 residues. CDR1 is KGHDR, CDR2 SFDVKD, per germline. Trimming stripped 5 bases from V and 0 bases from J, with 14 bases between. The CDR3 sequence is CATSALAGSSTDTQYF. CDR3 DNA sequence: TGTGCCACCAGTGCCTTGGCGGGGTCTAGCACAGATACGCAGTATTTT.

This clonotype was seen repeatedly, ten times or more. The chain couples TRBV3-1 to TRBJ2-1; 7 nucleotides line up with TRBD1. The CDR3 consists of 20 residues. Germline trimming cut 5 bases from V and 0 bases from J; bases unmatched to any gene: 19. Germline CDR1 LGHDT, CDR2 YNNKEL (reference sequence). The DNA for the CDR3 is TGTGCCAGCAGCGACCCCTCCGGACAGGCCCTTCCTTCCTCCTACAATGAGCAGTTCTTC. Translating gives CASSDPSGQALPSSYNEQFF.

This clonotype was recorded at least ten times. The chain employs TRBV12-3 or TRBV12-4 and TRBJ1-5, with D hard to call. V shed 5 bases and J shed 3 bases, with 14 bases lying between them. The CDR3 has 15 amino acids. The CDR3 here is CASSVGRAFNQPQHF. In DNA, the CDR3 is TGTGCCAGCAGTGTCGGACGGGCATTCAATCAGCCCCAGCATTTT.

The table lists this clonotype with many counts. The chain combines TRBV7-2 with TRBJ1-2; a weak D match, TRBD1 (6 bases). The CDR3 sequence is 17 residues long. CDR1 and CDR2 (germline): SGHTA, FQGNSA. Trimming pared 5 bases from V and 4 bases from J, leaving 23 bases between. CDR3 amino acids: CASSPPDRTWVLYGYTF. CDR3 DNA sequence: TGTGCCAGCAGCCCACCCGACAGGACTTGGGTACTCTATGGCTACACCTTC.

This clonotype appeared many times. The chain uses TRBV7-2 and TRBJ1-5; TRBD1 matches at 7 bases. This CDR3 is built from 14 residues. Germline V CDR1 and CDR2: SGHTA, FQGNSA. The ends lost 5 bases at V and 3 bases at J; junction bases unmatched: 4. The CDR3 bases are TGTGCCAGCAGCCGCAGGGGGAACAATCAGCCCCAGCATTTT. Its protein product is CASSRRGNNQPQHF.

The table lists this clonotype with many counts. The gene calls are TRBV6-6 and TRBJ2-7; the D is unclear. The length of the CDR3 is 11 residues. The ends were cut back, 6 bases at V and 5 bases at J, with 8 bases in the middle. CDR1 and CDR2 from the germline V gene are MNHNY and SVGAGI (reference sequence). CDR3 amino acids: CASSHTNEQYF. The CDR3 region has the DNA TGTGCCAGCAGCCATACTAACGAGCAGTACTTC.

The table lists this clonotype with many counts. The chain employs TRBV5-1 and TRBJ2-1; 9 bases match TRBD2. The CDR3 extends over 16 amino acids. With 2 bases clipped from V and 8 bases from J, the junction kept 11 bases outside the gene matches. Germline assignment: CDR1 SGHRS and CDR2 YFSETQ. In DNA form, the CDR3 reads TGCGCCAGCAGCTTACAACCGGGACTAGCCAGCCATGAGCAGTTCTTC. Amino acids: CASSLQPGLASHEQFF. The whole variable domain, filled in from reference TRBV5-1 and TRBJ2-1, reads KAGVTQTPRYLIKTRGQQVTLSCSPISGHRSVSWYQQTPGQGLQFLFEYFSETQRNKGNFPGRFSGRQFSNSRSEMNVSTLELGDSALYLCASSLQPGLASHEQFFGPGTRLTVL.

In this sample, this clonotype turned up many times. This chain uses TRBV7-2 with TRBJ1-5; tentatively, D is TRBD1 (6 bases). CDR3 length equals 14 residues. Germline V gives CDR1 SGHTA, CDR2 FQGNSA. The V end lost 5 bases, the J end lost 2 bases, and 10 bases lay between the germline ends. CDR3 coding DNA: TGTGCCAGCAGCCAACAGGGTGGCAATCAGCCCCAGCATTTT. It is translated as CASSQQGGNQPQHF.

This clonotype appeared many times. V and J are TRBV11-2 and TRBJ2-1; 8 nucleotides align to TRBD2. Germline CDR1 SGHAT, CDR2 FQNNGV. Losses at the gene ends were 5 bases for V and 4 bases for J; bases not matched to a gene: 10. CDR3 length: 16 amino acids. CDR3 nucleotides: TGTGCCAGCAGCACCATCAGGACGGGGGGGTACAATGAGCAGTTCTTC. Protein: CASSTIRTGGYNEQFF. Using reference TRBV11-2 and TRBJ2-1 for the parts outside the CDR3, the full variable domain is EAGVAQSPRYKIIEKRQSVAFWCNPISGHATLYWYQQILGQGPKLLIQFQNNGVVDDSQLPKDRFSAERLKGVDSTLKIQPAKLEDSAVYLCASSTIRTGGYNEQFFGPGTRLTVL.

At least ten counts were recorded for this clonotype. The chain has TRBV7-2 and TRBJ2-5; 8 bases map to TRBD2. The CDR3 consists of 15 residues. With V trimmed by 1 base and J by 4 bases, 5 bases remained unmatched. Germline loops: CDR1 SGHTA, CDR2 FQGNSA. CDR3 loop: CASSLDGRVTETQYF. The CDR3 DNA reads TGTGCCAGCAGCTTAGACGGGAGGGTAACAGAGACCCAGTACTTC.

In its sample, this clonotype was seen many times. The genes are TRBV10-3 and TRBJ2-2, with D uncertain. CDR1 is ENHRY, CDR2 SYGVKD, per germline. V lost 4 bases to trimming and J lost 3 bases, with 3 bases between them. This CDR3 region has 12 residues. CDR3 protein: CAISVDTGELFF. In nucleotides, the CDR3 is TGTGCCATCAGTGTGGACACCGGGGAGCTGTTTTTT.

This clonotype has ten or more counts. The V call is TRBV7-2, the J call TRBJ2-4, with D unresolved. Between the trimmed V and J ends, which lost 1 base and 9 bases, there was a span of 7 bases. The germline gives CDR1 SGHTA, CDR2 FQGNSA. This CDR3 is 12 amino acids long. CDR3 in amino acids: CASSLGWGIQYF. The CDR3 DNA reads as TGTGCCAGCAGCTTAGGTTGGGGCATTCAGTACTTC. Complete variable domain (other parts from reference TRBV7-2 and TRBJ2-4): GAGVSQSPSNKVTEKGKDVELRCDPISGHTALYWYRQSLGQGLEFLIYFQGNSAPDKSGLPSDRFSAERTGGSVSTLTIQRTQQEDSAVYLCASSLGWGIQYFGAGTRLSVL.

This clonotype occurred a few times. CDR3: CASSLTSWDRVWDEQFF. The CDR3 nucleotides read TGTGCCAGCAGTCTAACTAGTTGGGACAGGGTTTGGGATGAGCAGTTCTTC. V gene TRBV28 combines with J gene TRBJ2-1; 9 bases are a match to TRBD1. CDR3 length equals 17 residues. Germline V gives CDR1 MDHEN, CDR2 SYDVKM. After removal of 5 bases from V and 8 bases from J, the junction contained 16 bases not matched to a gene.

This clonotype was detected many times. The chain employs TRBV7-2 and TRBJ2-5; D gene uncertain. V was cut by 1 base and J by 2 bases, with 5 bases left in between. The CDR3 runs 13 residues. Germline V CDR1 and CDR2: SGHTA, FQGNSA. As DNA, the CDR3 is TGTGCCAGCAGCTTAGAACTACAAGAGACCCAGTACTTC. It translates to CASSLELQETQYF.

This clonotype was detected ten times or more. This rearrangement joins TRBV12-3 or TRBV12-4 to TRBJ1-2; D gene uncertain. Trimming cost V 2 bases and J 0 bases, with 10 bases left between them. The CDR3 extends over 15 amino acids. The CDR3 sequence: CASSLTAGANYGYTF. As DNA, the CDR3 is TGTGCCAGCAGTTTAACAGCCGGAGCTAACTATGGCTACACCTTC.

This clonotype was picked up many times. This chain connects TRBV14 to TRBJ2-1; D remains unclear. Trimming cost V 3 bases and J 4 bases, with 1 base left between them. The germline V gene has CDR1 SGHDN and CDR2 FVKESK. The CDR3 covers 11 residues. This CDR3 is CASSQYNEQFF. CDR3 bases: TGTGCCAGCAGCCAGTACAATGAGCAGTTCTTC.

This clonotype has a count of ten or more. The rearrangement links TRBV5-8 to TRBJ2-2; D might be TRBD2 (6 bases). This CDR3 region has 16 residues. V dropped 0 bases and J dropped 5 bases, with 14 bases sitting between them. CDR1 and CDR2 (germline): SGHTS, YDEGEE. DNA of the CDR3: TGTGCCAGCAGCTTGGCCGGCGGGGTACCTACCGGGGAGCTGTTTTTT. This sequence encodes CASSLAGGVPTGELFF.